The 2 T cell receptor beta chains below all came from one sample that was sequenced in a study of human T cells and chemical hapten exposure. One entry per CDR3 protein results from TCRdb running MiXCR on the RACE reads. Of 300,000 to 350,000 distinct CDR3 sequences in the sample, about 7% are singletons; the top ten hold about 8%. Stated time point: patch test 1, 2 weeks after DPC sensitization. Treatment given: therapeutic diphenylcyclopropenone sensitization with weekly scalp DPC. The sequencing here drew on whole blood, taken in connection with sensitization to the hapten diphenylcyclopropenone (DPC). The source is a woman younger than 30 with alopecia areata. Some clones in this sample may be carry-over from other donors' samples.

This clonotype was seen at least ten times. This chain joins TRBV7-2 and TRBJ2-1; D may be TRBD1 or TRBD2 (5 bases each). Per germline, CDR1 SGHTA and CDR2 FQGNSA. With 5 bases removed from V and 4 bases from J, the gap between germline ends came to 15 bases. The CDR3 totals 15 residues. The CDR3 region is CASSPPGAAYNEQFF. Here the CDR3 DNA reads TGTGCCAGCAGCCCCCCCGGGGCCGCTTACAATGAGCAGTTCTTC.

Only a few counts were recorded for this clonotype. V is TRBV20-1 and J is TRBJ1-6; D gene unclear. Germline loops: CDR1 DFQATT, CDR2 SNEGSKA (reference sequence). This CDR3 contains 15 residues. Deletions cut 1 base from V and 0 bases from J, with 7 bases between. CDR3 in amino acids: CSARVPSSYNSPLHF. In nucleotides, the CDR3 is TGCAGTGCTAGAGTTCCGAGCTCCTATAATTCACCCCTCCACTTT.